This T cell receptor (beta chain) was identified during a study of early T cells in non-severe SARS-CoV-2 infection. Study in general: Sequencing of bulk RNA from unsorted whole blood was done, without chain pairing. Study-wide results and caveats: VDJdb matches were skewed toward anti-spike CD8 T cell responses.

This CDR3 is built from 14 residues. CDR1 DFQATT and CDR2 SNEGSKA come from the germline V gene (reference sequence). V lost 6 bases and J 0 bases, leaving 12 bases between the germline ends. For this clonotype: Its cognate antigen is unknown.

Each cDNA molecule carried a unique molecular identifier. Using its own MiXCR run on the 5' RACE reads, TCRdb lists one record per CDR3 protein. The data show approximately 79,000 distinct CDR3 sequences, 9.5% to 15% seen once. The sequence was collected from an adult who was a healthcare worker with PCR-confirmed SARS-CoV-2 infection or an uninfected control (not recorded which). The sequenced sample was whole blood. The chain joins TRBV20-1 to TRBJ1-5; D is ambiguous. CDR3 loop: CSAAGRLSNQPQHF. The CDR3 DNA reads TGCAGTGCCGCTGGACGGCTTAGCAATCAGCCCCAGCATTTT.